This entry is about one T cell receptor (beta chain). Only in-frame clones appear in the TCRdb table, and some are missing; sequencing was by immunoSEQ multiplex PCR. The repertoire holds roughly 340,000 clones, with about 93% as singletons. This CDR3 spans 15 amino acids. Trimming left V 0 bases short and J 4 bases short, with 12 bases between. CDR1 and CDR2 (germline): SGHDN, FVKESK. These data come from a study of blood T cell repertoires in COVID-19. The clonotype comes from a woman younger than 35 who had recovered from COVID-19. The sequenced sample was peripheral blood. The chain couples TRBV14 to TRBJ1-2; D might be TRBD1 (5 bases). The CDR3 reads CASSQDLQGVYGYTF. Here the CDR3 DNA reads TGTGCCAGCAGCCAAGATTTGCAGGGCGTCTATGGCTACACCTTC.